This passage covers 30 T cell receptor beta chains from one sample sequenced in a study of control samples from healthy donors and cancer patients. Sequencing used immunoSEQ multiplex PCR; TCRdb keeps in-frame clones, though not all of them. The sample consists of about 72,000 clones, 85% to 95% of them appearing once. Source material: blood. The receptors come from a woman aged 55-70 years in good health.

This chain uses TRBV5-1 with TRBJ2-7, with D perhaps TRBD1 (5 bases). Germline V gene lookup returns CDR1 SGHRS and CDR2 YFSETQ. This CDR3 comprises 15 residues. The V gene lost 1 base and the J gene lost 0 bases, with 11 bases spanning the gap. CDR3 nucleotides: TGCGCCAGCAGCTTGTCAGGGCCGAGCTCCTACGAGCAGTACTTC. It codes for CASSLSGPSSYEQYF.

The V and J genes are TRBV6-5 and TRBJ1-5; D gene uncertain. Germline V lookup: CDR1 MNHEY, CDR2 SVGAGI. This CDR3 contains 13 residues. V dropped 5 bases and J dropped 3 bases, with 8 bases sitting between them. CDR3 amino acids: CASSHRFNQPQHF. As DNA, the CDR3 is TGTGCCAGCAGTCACAGATTCAATCAGCCCCAGCATTTT.

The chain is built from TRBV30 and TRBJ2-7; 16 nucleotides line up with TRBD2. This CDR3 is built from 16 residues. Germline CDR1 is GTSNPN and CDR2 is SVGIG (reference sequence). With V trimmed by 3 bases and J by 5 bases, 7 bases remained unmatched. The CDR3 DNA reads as TGTGCCTGGAGCACTGGGACTAGCGGGAGGGCCGACGAGCAGTACTTC. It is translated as CAWSTGTSGRADEQYF.

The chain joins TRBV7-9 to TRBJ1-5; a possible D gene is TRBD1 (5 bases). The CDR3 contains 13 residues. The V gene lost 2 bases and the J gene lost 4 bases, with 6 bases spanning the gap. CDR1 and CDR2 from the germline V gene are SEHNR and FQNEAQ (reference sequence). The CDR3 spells CASSLQGNQPQHF. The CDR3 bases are TGTGCCAGCAGCTTACAGGGAAATCAGCCCCAGCATTTT.

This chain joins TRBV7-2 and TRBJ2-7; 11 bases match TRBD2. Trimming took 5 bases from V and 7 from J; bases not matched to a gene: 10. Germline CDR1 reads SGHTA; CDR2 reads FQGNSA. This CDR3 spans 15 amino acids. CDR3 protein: CASSPQPGLAGEQYF. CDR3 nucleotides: TGTGCCAGCAGCCCCCAACCAGGACTAGCGGGTGAGCAGTACTTC.

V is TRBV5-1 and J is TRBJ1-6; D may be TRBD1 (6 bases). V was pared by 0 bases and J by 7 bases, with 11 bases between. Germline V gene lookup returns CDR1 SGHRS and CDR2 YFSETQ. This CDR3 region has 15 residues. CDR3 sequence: CASSLGQGINSPLHF. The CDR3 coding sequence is TGCGCCAGCAGCTTGGGGCAGGGGATAAATTCACCCCTCCACTTT.

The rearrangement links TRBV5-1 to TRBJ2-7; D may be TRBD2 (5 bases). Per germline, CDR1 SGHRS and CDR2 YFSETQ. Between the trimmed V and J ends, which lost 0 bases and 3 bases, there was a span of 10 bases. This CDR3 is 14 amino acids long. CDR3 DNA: TGCGCCAGCAGCTTGGCCCCTAGCTTCTACGAGCAGTACTTC. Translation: CASSLAPSFYEQYF.

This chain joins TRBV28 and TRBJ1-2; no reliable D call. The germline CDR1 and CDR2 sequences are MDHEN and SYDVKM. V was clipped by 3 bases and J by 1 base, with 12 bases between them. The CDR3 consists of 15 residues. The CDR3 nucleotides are TGTGCCAGCAGTTTTCCGCAGCCCCGTAACTATGGCTACACCTTC. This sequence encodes CASSFPQPRNYGYTF.

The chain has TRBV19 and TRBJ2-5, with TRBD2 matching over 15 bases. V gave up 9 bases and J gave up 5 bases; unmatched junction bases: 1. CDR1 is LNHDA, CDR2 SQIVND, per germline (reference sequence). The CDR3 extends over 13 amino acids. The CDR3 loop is CASGLAGGETQYF. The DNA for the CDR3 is TGTGCCAGCGGACTAGCGGGAGGGGAGACCCAGTACTTC. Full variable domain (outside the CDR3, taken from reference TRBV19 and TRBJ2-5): DGGITQSPKYLFRKEGQNVTLSCEQNLNHDAMYWYRQDPGQGLRLIYYSQIVNDFQKGDIAEGYSVSREKKESFPLTVTSAQKNPTAFYLCASGLAGGETQYFGPGTRLLVL.

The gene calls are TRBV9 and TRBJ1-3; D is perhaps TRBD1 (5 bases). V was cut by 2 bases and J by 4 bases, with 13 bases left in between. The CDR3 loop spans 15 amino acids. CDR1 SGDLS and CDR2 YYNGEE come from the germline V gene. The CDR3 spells CASSVRGTGGNTIYF. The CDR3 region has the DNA TGTGCCAGCAGCGTGCGGGGGACTGGGGGAAACACCATATATTTT.

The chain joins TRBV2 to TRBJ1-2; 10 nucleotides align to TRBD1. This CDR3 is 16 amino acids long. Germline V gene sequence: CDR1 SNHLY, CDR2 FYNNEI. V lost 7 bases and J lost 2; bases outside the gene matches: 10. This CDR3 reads CASKEGDRGLNYGYTF. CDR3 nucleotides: TGTGCCAGCAAAGAGGGGGACAGGGGACTAAACTATGGCTACACCTTC.

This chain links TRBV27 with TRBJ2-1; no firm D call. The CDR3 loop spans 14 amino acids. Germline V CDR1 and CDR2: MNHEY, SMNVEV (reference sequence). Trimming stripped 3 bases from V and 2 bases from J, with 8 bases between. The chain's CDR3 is CASSLSGPYNEQFF. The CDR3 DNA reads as TGTGCCAGCAGTTTGAGTGGCCCCTACAATGAGCAGTTCTTC.

The CDR3 loop reads CSVSRDPNNEQFF. The CDR3 DNA sequence: TGCAGCGTTTCGAGGGATCCCAATAATGAGCAGTTCTTC. This chain connects TRBV29-1 to TRBJ2-1; a weak D match, TRBD2 (5 bases). The germline gives CDR1 SQVTM, CDR2 ANQGSEA. The V and J ends lost 5 bases and 7 bases respectively, with 15 bases between them. CDR3 size: 13 residues.

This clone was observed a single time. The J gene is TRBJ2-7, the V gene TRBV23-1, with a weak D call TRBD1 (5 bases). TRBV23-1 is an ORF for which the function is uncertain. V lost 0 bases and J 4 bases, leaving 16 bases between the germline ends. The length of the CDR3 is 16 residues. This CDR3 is CASSQSDRGRDYEQYF. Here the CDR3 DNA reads TGCGCCAGCAGTCAATCAGACCGAGGCAGGGATTACGAGCAGTACTTC.

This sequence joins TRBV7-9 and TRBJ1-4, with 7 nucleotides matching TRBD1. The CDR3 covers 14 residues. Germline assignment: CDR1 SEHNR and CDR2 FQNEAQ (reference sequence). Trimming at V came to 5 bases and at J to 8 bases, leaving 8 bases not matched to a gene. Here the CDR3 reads CASSLGQDGEKLFF. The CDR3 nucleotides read TGTGCCAGCAGCCTCGGACAGGACGGCGAAAAACTGTTTTTT.

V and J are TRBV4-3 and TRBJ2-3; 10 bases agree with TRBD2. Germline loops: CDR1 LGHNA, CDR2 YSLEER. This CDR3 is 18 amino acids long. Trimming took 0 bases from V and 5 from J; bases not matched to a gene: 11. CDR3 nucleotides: TGCGCCAGCAGCCAAGAAGAGGGACTAGCGAACGTGAGAGATACGCAGTATTTT. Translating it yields CASSQEEGLANVRDTQYF.

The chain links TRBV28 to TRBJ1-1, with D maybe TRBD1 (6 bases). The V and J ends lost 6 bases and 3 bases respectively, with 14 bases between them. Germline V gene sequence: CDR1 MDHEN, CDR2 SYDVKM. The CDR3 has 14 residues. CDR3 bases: TGTGCCAGCAGGTTCAGGGGTCCCTACACTGAAGCTTTCTTT. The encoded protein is CASRFRGPYTEAFF.

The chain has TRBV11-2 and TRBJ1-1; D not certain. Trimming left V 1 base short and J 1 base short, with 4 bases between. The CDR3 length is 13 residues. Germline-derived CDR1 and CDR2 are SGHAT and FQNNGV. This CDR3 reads CASSLGENTEAFF. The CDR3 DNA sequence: TGTGCCAGCAGCTTAGGGGAGAACACTGAAGCTTTCTTT.

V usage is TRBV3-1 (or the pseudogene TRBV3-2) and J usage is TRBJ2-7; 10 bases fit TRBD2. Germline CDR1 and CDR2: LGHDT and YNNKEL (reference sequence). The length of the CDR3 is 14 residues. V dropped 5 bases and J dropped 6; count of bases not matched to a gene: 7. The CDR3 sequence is CASSKAGGPGEQYF. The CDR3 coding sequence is TGTGCCAGCAGCAAAGCGGGAGGGCCCGGCGAGCAGTACTTC.

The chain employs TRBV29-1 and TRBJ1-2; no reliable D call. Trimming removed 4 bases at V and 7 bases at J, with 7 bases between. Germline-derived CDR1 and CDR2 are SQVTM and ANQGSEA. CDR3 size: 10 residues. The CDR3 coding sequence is TGCAGCGTTGGGACCTCTGGCTACACCTTC. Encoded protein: CSVGTSGYTF.

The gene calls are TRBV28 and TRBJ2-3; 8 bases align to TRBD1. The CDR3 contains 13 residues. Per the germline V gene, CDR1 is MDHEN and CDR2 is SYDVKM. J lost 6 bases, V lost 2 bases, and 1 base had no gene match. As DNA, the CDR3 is TGTGCCAGCAGTTTAACAGGGGGGGATACGCAGTATTTT. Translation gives CASSLTGGDTQYF.

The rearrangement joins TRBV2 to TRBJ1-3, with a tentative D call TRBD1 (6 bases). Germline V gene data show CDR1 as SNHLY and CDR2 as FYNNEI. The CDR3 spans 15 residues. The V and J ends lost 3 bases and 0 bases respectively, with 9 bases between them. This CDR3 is CASSDARGSGNTIYF. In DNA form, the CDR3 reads TGTGCCAGCAGTGATGCCAGGGGCTCTGGAAACACCATATATTTT.

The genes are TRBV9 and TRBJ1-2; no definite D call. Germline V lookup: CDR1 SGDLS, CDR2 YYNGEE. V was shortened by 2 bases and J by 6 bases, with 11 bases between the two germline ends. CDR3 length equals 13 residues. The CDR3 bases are TGTGCCAGCAGCGTCAATATGGGTGATGGCTACACCTTC. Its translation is CASSVNMGDGYTF.

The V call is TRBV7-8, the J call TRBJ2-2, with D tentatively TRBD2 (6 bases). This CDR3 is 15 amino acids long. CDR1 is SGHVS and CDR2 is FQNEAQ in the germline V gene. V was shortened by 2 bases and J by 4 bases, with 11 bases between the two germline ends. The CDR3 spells CASSLSRRGTGELFF. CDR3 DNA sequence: TGTGCCAGCAGCTTATCACGGAGGGGCACCGGGGAGCTGTTTTTT.

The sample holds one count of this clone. CDR3 region: CASSGASSNQPQHF. The CDR3 nucleotides are TGTGCCAGCAGCGGGGCCAGTAGCAATCAGCCCCAGCATTTT. The chain uses TRBV7-9 and TRBJ1-5, with D possibly being TRBD1 (5 bases). V was shortened by 5 bases and J by 0 bases, with 8 bases between the two germline ends. This CDR3 spans 14 amino acids. Germline assignment: CDR1 SEHNR and CDR2 FQNEAQ (reference sequence).

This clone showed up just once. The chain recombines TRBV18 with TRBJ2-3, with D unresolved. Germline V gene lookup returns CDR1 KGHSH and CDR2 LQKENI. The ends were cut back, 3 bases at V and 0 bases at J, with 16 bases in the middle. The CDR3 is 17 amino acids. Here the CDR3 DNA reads TGTGCCAGCTCACCTGTCGATTCATTGACTAGCACAGATACGCAGTATTTT. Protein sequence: CASSPVDSLTSTDTQYF. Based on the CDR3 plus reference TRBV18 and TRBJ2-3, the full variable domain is NAGVMQNPRHLVRRRGQEARLRCSPMKGHSHVYWYRQLPEEGLKFMVYLQKENIIDESGMPKERFSAEFPKEGPSILRIQQVVRGDSAAYFCASSPVDSLTSTDTQYFGPGTRLTVL.

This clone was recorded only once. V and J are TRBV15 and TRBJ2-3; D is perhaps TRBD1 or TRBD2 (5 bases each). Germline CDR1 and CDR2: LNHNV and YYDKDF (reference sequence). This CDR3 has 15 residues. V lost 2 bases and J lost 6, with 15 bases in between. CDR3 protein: CATSRRKEGMDTQYF. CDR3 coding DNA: TGTGCCACCAGCAGAAGAAAAGAGGGGATGGATACGCAGTATTTT.

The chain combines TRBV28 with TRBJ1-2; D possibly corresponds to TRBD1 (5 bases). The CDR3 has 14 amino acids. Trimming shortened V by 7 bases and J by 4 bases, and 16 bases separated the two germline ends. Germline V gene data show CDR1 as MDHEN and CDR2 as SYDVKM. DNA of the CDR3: TGTGCCAGCACCCTCCGAGGGGCCGTCTATGGCTACACCTTC. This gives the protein CASTLRGAVYGYTF.

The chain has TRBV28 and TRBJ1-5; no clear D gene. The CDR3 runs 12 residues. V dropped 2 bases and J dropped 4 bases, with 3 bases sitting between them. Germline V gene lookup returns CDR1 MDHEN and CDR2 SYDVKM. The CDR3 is CASSLRNQPQHF. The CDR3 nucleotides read TGTGCCAGCAGTTTACGGAATCAGCCCCAGCATTTT.

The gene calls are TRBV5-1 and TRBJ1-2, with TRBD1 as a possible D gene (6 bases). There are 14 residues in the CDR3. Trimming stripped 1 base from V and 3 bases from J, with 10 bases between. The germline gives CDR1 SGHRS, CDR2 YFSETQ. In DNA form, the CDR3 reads TGCGCCAGCAGCTTGCTTGGGGGCGACTATGGCTACACCTTC. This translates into CASSLLGGDYGYTF.